These T cell receptor beta chains were read from a single sample in a study of control samples from healthy donors and cancer patients. Assay: immunoSEQ multiplex PCR; the TCRdb copy retains only in-frame clones and omits some. Of roughly 120,000 clones listed, approximately 91% are singletons. The sequenced material came from blood. The receptors originated from a woman younger than 30 in good health. Both conserved end residues are part of each CDR3. Each record gives: J gene, D gene, V gene, clone size, CDR3 protein, CDR3 DNA. D genes are given only for firm matches. Where a row states a size, it is once, few, many or the class of an expanded clone; other rows omit it.

j_gene: TRBJ2-7
d_gene: TRBD2
v_gene: TRBV29-1
abundance: .
CDR3aa: CSALTGGAREQYF
CDR3nt: TGCAGCGCCCTTACCGGGGGGGCCAGGGAGCAGTACTTC

j_gene: TRBJ1-1
d_gene: .
v_gene: TRBV4-2
abundance: .
CDR3aa: CASSQGPREAFF
CDR3nt: TGTGCCAGCAGCCAAGGTCCGCGGGAAGCTTTCTTT

j_gene: TRBJ2-7
d_gene: .
v_gene: TRBV10-3
abundance: .
CDR3aa: CAISEGGYEQYF
CDR3nt: TGTGCCATCAGTGAGGGCGGCTACGAGCAGTACTTC

j_gene: TRBJ1-5
d_gene: TRBD1
v_gene: TRBV24-1
abundance: .
CDR3aa: CATSDGDRGSNQPQHF
CDR3nt: TGTGCCACCAGTGATGGGGACAGGGGAAGCAATCAGCCCCAGCATTTT

j_gene: TRBJ2-5
d_gene: .
v_gene: TRBV7-9
abundance: .
CDR3aa: CASSLGPGQETQYF
CDR3nt: TGTGCCAGCAGCTTAGGGCCTGGCCAAGAGACCCAGTACTTC

j_gene: TRBJ2-1
d_gene: .
v_gene: TRBV13
abundance: .
CDR3aa: CASSRDSRSYNEQFF
CDR3nt: TGTGCCAGCAGCAGAGACTCCCGCTCCTACAATGAGCAGTTCTTC

j_gene: TRBJ2-7
d_gene: TRBD2
v_gene: TRBV3-1/TRBV3-2
abundance: .
CDR3aa: CASSGLAGGYEQYF
CDR3nt: TGTGCCAGCAGCGGATTAGCGGGAGGCTACGAGCAGTACTTC

j_gene: TRBJ1-3
d_gene: TRBD1
v_gene: TRBV10-3
abundance: .
CDR3aa: CAISPQGAGGNTIYF
CDR3nt: TGTGCCATCAGCCCACAGGGGGCGGGAGGAAACACCATATATTTT

j_gene: TRBJ2-7
d_gene: TRBD1
v_gene: TRBV19
abundance: .
CDR3aa: CASSPPGQGIYEQYF
CDR3nt: TGTGCCAGTAGTCCTCCGGGACAGGGGATCTACGAGCAGTACTTC

j_gene: TRBJ1-1
d_gene: .
v_gene: TRBV12-3/TRBV12-4
abundance: .
CDR3aa: CASSFSGLGAFF
CDR3nt: TGTGCCAGCAGTTTTTCAGGGTTGGGGGCTTTCTTT

j_gene: TRBJ2-5
d_gene: .
v_gene: TRBV7-9
abundance: few
CDR3aa: CASSLLSETQYF
CDR3nt: TGTGCCAGCAGCTTATTGTCGGAGACCCAGTACTTC

j_gene: TRBJ1-2
d_gene: .
v_gene: TRBV24-1
abundance: .
CDR3aa: CATSSGAPGDGYTF
CDR3nt: TGTGCCACCAGTTCAGGGGCGCCAGGTGATGGCTACACCTTC

j_gene: TRBJ2-5
d_gene: .
v_gene: TRBV20-1
abundance: .
CDR3aa: CSARGIETQYF
CDR3nt: TGCAGTGCTAGGGGGATAGAGACCCAGTACTTC

j_gene: TRBJ2-7
d_gene: .
v_gene: TRBV28
abundance: .
CDR3aa: CASSSSVREQYF
CDR3nt: TGTGCCAGCAGTTCTAGCGTACGCGAGCAGTACTTC

j_gene: TRBJ2-1
d_gene: TRBD2
v_gene: TRBV5-1
abundance: .
CDR3aa: CASSLRAGDDEQFF
CDR3nt: TGCGCCAGCAGCTTGAGGGCGGGGGACGATGAGCAGTTCTTC

j_gene: TRBJ2-1
d_gene: .
v_gene: TRBV7-3
abundance: .
CDR3aa: CASSLSGNEQFF
CDR3nt: TGTGCCAGCAGCTTAAGTGGCAATGAGCAGTTCTTC

j_gene: TRBJ1-1
d_gene: .
v_gene: TRBV6-6
abundance: .
CDR3aa: CASSYRGDTEAFF
CDR3nt: TGTGCCAGCAGTTACAGGGGGGACACTGAAGCTTTCTTT

j_gene: TRBJ2-7
d_gene: .
v_gene: TRBV28
abundance: .
CDR3aa: CASSLFGQGGYEQYF
CDR3nt: TGTGCCAGCAGTTTATTTGGGCAGGGAGGCTACGAGCAGTACTTC

j_gene: TRBJ2-2
d_gene: TRBD2
v_gene: TRBV7-9
abundance: .
CDR3aa: CASSLARTSGEVGELFF
CDR3nt: TGTGCCAGCAGCTTAGCCCGGACTAGCGGGGAGGTCGGGGAGCTGTTTTTT

j_gene: TRBJ2-7
d_gene: .
v_gene: TRBV29-1
abundance: .
CDR3aa: CSVSGGLGRGAYEQYF
CDR3nt: TGCAGCGTTAGTGGAGGGTTGGGCAGGGGGGCGTACGAGCAGTACTTC

j_gene: TRBJ2-1
d_gene: TRBD2
v_gene: TRBV28
abundance: .
CDR3aa: CASSSLSGGYNNEQFF
CDR3nt: TGTGCCAGCAGTTCTCTCTCCGGGGGGTACAACAATGAGCAGTTCTTC

j_gene: TRBJ2-1
d_gene: .
v_gene: TRBV9
abundance: .
CDR3aa: CASSVGSSGNEQFF
CDR3nt: TGTGCCAGCAGCGTAGGTTCCTCGGGTAATGAGCAGTTCTTC

j_gene: TRBJ1-5
d_gene: .
v_gene: TRBV23-1
abundance: few
CDR3aa: CASSQSIPLWSKSNQPQHF
CDR3nt: TGCGCCAGCAGTCAATCGATCCCTCTGTGGAGCAAGAGCAATCAGCCCCAGCATTTT

j_gene: TRBJ1-2
d_gene: TRBD1
v_gene: TRBV9
abundance: .
CDR3aa: CASSPRQGSAYGYTF
CDR3nt: TGTGCCAGCAGCCCCAGACAGGGATCCGCCTATGGCTACACCTTC

j_gene: TRBJ2-3
d_gene: TRBD2
v_gene: TRBV7-9
abundance: .
CDR3aa: CASSLGLAGGLTDTQYF
CDR3nt: TGTGCCAGCAGCCTCGGACTAGCGGGAGGACTAACAGATACGCAGTATTTT

j_gene: TRBJ2-7
d_gene: TRBD1
v_gene: TRBV3-1/TRBV3-2
abundance: once
CDR3aa: CASSHYRDRETYEQYF
CDR3nt: TGTGCCAGCAGCCATTATCGTGACAGGGAGACCTACGAGCAGTACTTC

j_gene: TRBJ2-1
d_gene: TRBD1
v_gene: TRBV24-1
abundance: .
CDR3aa: CATSDFYGTGNNEQFF
CDR3nt: TGTGCCACCAGTGACTTCTACGGGACAGGAAACAATGAGCAGTTCTTC

j_gene: TRBJ1-4
d_gene: .
v_gene: TRBV3-1/TRBV3-2
abundance: .
CDR3aa: CASSQDTGKLFF
CDR3nt: TGTGCCAGCAGCCAAGATACTGGAAAACTGTTTTTT

j_gene: TRBJ1-6
d_gene: .
v_gene: TRBV7-9
abundance: .
CDR3aa: CASSSGLAYSGRSNSPLHF
CDR3nt: TGTGCCAGCAGCTCGGGCCTCGCTTACTCGGGACGGAGTAATTCACCCCTCCACTTT

j_gene: TRBJ2-7
d_gene: .
v_gene: TRBV29-1
abundance: .
CDR3aa: CSVASGRQYF
CDR3nt: TGCAGCGTTGCCTCAGGGAGGCAGTACTTC

j_gene: TRBJ2-2
d_gene: .
v_gene: TRBV7-3
abundance: .
CDR3aa: CASSFKGGGELFF
CDR3nt: TGTGCCAGCAGCTTTAAGGGCGGAGGGGAACTGTTTTTT

j_gene: TRBJ2-3
d_gene: .
v_gene: TRBV5-8
abundance: few
CDR3aa: CASRSGPTDTQYF
CDR3nt: TGTGCCAGCAGGTCCGGGCCCACAGATACGCAGTATTTT

j_gene: TRBJ2-3
d_gene: TRBD2
v_gene: TRBV6-6
abundance: .
CDR3aa: CASSRAPVAGELTDTQYF
CDR3nt: TGTGCCAGCAGTCGAGCCCCTGTAGCGGGGGAGCTCACAGATACGCAGTATTTT

j_gene: TRBJ2-5
d_gene: TRBD1
v_gene: TRBV9
abundance: .
CDR3aa: CASSVGQGAASETQYF
CDR3nt: TGTGCCAGCAGCGTAGGACAGGGGGCTGCCTCAGAGACCCAGTACTTC

j_gene: TRBJ1-5
d_gene: .
v_gene: TRBV19
abundance: .
CDR3aa: CASSIDSLNQPQHF
CDR3nt: TGTGCCAGTAGTATTGACAGCCTCAATCAGCCCCAGCATTTT